This record covers a single T cell receptor (beta chain). In the source study's methods: Nucleated cell number was recorded as an estimate derived from reference gene primer amplification. TCRdb keeps only in-frame clones here, not all; method: immunoSEQ multiplex PCR. D and trimming were read from the DNA, whereas the V and J calls and clone size are those reported in that table. The sample holds about 190,000 clones, about four fifths seen once. The V gene end was trimmed by 6 bases and the J gene end by 7 bases; junction bases not matched to a gene: 11. The V gene's germline CDR1 is MNHEY and CDR2 SVGAGI. The CDR3 spans 15 residues. This sample stems from a study of blood T cell repertoires in COVID-19. Whole-study context: In each case, the material was cDNA or gDNA derived from T cells, B-cell-depleted T cells, or PBMCs.

The sequence came from a man in his 60s with acute or convalescent COVID-19. Sequences were obtained from peripheral blood. V and J are TRBV6-5 and TRBJ2-7; 11 bases are a match to TRBD1. The CDR3 DNA reads TGTGCCAGCAGAGTGGAGGGACAGGGGGTAAGGGAGCAGTACTTC. Its protein is CASRVEGQGVREQYF.